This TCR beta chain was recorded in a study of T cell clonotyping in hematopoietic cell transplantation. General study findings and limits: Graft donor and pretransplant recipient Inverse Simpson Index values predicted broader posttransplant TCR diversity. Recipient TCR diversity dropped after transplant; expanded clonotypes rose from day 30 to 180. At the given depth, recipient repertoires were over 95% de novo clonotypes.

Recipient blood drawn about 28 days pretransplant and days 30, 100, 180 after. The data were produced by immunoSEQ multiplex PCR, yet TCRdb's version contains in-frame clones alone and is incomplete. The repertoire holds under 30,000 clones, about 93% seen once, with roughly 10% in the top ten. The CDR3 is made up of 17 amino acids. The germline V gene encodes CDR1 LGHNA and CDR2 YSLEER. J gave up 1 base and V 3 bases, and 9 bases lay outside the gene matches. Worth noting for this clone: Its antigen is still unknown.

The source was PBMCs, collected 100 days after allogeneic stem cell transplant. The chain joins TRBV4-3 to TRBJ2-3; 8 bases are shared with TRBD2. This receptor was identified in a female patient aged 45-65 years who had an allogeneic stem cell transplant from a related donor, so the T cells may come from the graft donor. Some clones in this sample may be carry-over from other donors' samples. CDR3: CASSHGVGSGGTDTQYF. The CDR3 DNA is TGCGCCAGCAGCCACGGGGTCGGTAGCGGGGGCACAGATACGCAGTATTTT.